This T cell receptor (beta chain) was recovered during a study of shared clonotypes between healthy human individuals. At the level of the study: Donors had three CD4 naive, three CD4 memory, two CD8 naive and one CD8 memory plate apiece.

Per germline, CDR1 SGHTA and CDR2 FQGTGA. This CDR3 has 15 amino acids. Trimming removed 4 bases from V and 6 bases from J; junction bases left unmatched: 7. The repertoire was sequenced with immunoSEQ multiplex PCR; TCRdb's copy has only in-frame clones and lacks some. The data hold 1.5 million to 1.9 million clones, with approximately 98% observed a single time. This sequence joins TRBV7-3 and TRBJ2-1; 9 bases align to TRBD1. The material sequenced was naive CD4+ T cells sorted from blood. Stated subset: CD45RA+ positively selected. The clonotype was recovered from a man between 25 and 39 years old in good health. CDR3 DNA: TGTGCCAGCAGCTGGTCCGGGACAGGGAGCAATGAGCAGTTCTTC. Protein product: CASSWSGTGSNEQFF.